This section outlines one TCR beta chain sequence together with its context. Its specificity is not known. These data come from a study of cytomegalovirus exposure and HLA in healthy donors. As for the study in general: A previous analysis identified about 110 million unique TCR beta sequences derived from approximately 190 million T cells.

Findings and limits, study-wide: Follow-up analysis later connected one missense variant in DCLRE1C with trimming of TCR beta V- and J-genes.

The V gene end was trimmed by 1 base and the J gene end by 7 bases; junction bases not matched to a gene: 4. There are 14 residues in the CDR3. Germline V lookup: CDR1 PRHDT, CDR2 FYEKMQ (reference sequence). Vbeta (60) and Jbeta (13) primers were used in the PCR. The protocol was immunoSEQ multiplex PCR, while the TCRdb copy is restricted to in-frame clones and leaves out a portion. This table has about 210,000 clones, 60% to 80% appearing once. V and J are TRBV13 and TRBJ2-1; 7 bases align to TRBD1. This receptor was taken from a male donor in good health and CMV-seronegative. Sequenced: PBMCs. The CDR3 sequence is CASSLALGQNEQFF. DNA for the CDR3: TGTGCCAGCAGCTTAGCACTGGGACAGAATGAGCAGTTCTTC.